This TCR beta chain was found in a study of human T cells and chemical hapten exposure. V dropped 0 bases and J dropped 4 bases, with 18 bases sitting between them. CDR3 size: 17 residues. Germline CDR1 LGHNA, CDR2 YSLEER. TCRdb re-called the RACE reads through MiXCR, storing one row per CDR3 protein. The data contain some 120,000 distinct CDR3 sequences, 8.5% to 9.5% of them singletons. Time point defined: healthy volunteer bleed at 2 weeks. From whole blood left unfractionated, total RNA was extracted. The TCR was taken from a male donor in good health. Some clones in this sample may be carry-over from other donors' samples. V and J are TRBV4-3 and TRBJ1-2; no clear D gene. Sequencing was carried out using whole blood. The CDR3 sequence: CASSQEKDGGLPYGYTF. The CDR3 DNA reads as TGCGCCAGCAGCCAAGAGAAAGATGGAGGGTTACCCTATGGCTACACCTTC.